This section outlines one T cell receptor (beta chain) sequence together with its context. The record originates from a study of PD-L1 blockade in urothelial cancer. The wider study: It was at 3 weeks (second dose) and 6 weeks after treatment start that blood was analyzed.

As to time point: pretreatment peripheral blood. Trimming removed 4 bases at V and 9 bases at J, with 11 bases between. The CDR3 spans 11 residues. Germline CDR1 and CDR2: SQVTM and ANQGSEA. Assay used: immunoSEQ multiplex PCR; TCRdb lists only in-frame clones, some missing. The data contain about 52,000 clones, around 75% of them singletons. The rearrangement joins TRBV29-1 to TRBJ2-3; tentatively, D is TRBD2 (7 bases). The clonotype comes from a man between 65 and 85 years old with urothelial cancer. This specimen was PBMCs, taken around atezolizumab (anti-PD-L1) treatment. CDR3 nucleotide sequence: TGCAGCGTTGGGGGGGGCGGAACGCAGTATTTT. Amino acid sequence: CSVGGGGTQYF.